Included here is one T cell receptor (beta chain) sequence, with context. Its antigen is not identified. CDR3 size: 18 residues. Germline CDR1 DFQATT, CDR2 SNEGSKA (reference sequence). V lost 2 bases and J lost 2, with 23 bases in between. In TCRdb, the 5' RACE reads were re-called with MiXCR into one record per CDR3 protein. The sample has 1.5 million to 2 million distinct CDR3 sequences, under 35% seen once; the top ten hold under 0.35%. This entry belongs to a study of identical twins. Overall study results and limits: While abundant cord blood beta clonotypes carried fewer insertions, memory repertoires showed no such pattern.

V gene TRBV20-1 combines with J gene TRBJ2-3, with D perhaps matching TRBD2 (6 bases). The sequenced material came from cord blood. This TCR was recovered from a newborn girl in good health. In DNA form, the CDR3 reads TGCAGTGCTAGATCCCAAGGTTGGACTAACGCCCCCACAGATACGCAGTATTTT. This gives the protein CSARSQGWTNAPTDTQYF.